These T cell receptor beta chains were read from a single sample in a study of response to subunit inactivated influenza vaccine. MiXCR was run by TCRdb on the RT-PCR reads, yielding one entry per CDR3 protein. The data hold hundreds of thousands of distinct CDR3 sequences, with about a fifth observed a single time. The specimen comprised PBMCs from blood, sampled less than 22 months after vaccination. Receptor source: a man aged 50-75 years who received an inactivated influenza vaccine. Both conserved end residues are part of each CDR3. Fields, in order: J gene, V gene, clone size, D gene, CDR3 protein, CDR3 DNA. A D gene is named only where the DNA matches it firmly. Rows give clone size only sometimes, using once, few, many, or a class for an expanded clone.

j_call: TRBJ1-6
v_call: TRBV3-1
clone_size: .
d_call: .
cdr3_aa: CASSQDRGLQESYNSPLHF
cdr3_nt: TGTGCCAGCAGCCAAGATCGAGGTCTTCAGGAGAGCTATAATTCACCCCTCCACTTT

j_call: TRBJ1-5
v_call: TRBV12-3/TRBV12-4
clone_size: .
d_call: TRBD1
cdr3_aa: CASSLRWTGLHNQPQHF
cdr3_nt: TGTGCCAGCAGTCTCCGATGGACAGGGTTACACAATCAGCCCCAGCATTTT

j_call: TRBJ2-1
v_call: TRBV6-4
clone_size: few
d_call: TRBD2
cdr3_aa: CASSVEGGPYNEQFF
cdr3_nt: TGTGCCAGCAGTGTCGAGGGAGGGCCCTACAATGAGCAGTTCTTC

j_call: TRBJ1-3
v_call: TRBV18
clone_size: .
d_call: .
cdr3_aa: CASSPTSGNTIYF
cdr3_nt: TGTGCCAGCTCACCGACGTCGGGAAACACCATATATTTT

j_call: TRBJ2-6
v_call: TRBV11-1
clone_size: few
d_call: .
cdr3_aa: CASSTGQNINPLSGANVLTF
cdr3_nt: TGTGCCAGCAGCACCGGACAGAATATAAACCCACTCTCTGGGGCCAACGTCCTGACTTTC

j_call: TRBJ2-7
v_call: TRBV3-1
clone_size: .
d_call: TRBD2
cdr3_aa: CASSPQRGPYEQYF
cdr3_nt: TGTGCCAGCAGCCCGCAGCGGGGACCCTACGAGCAGTACTTC

j_call: TRBJ1-6
v_call: TRBV16
clone_size: few
d_call: .
cdr3_aa: CASMRWRYNSPLHF
cdr3_nt: TGTGCCAGCATGAGGTGGAGATATAATTCACCCCTCCACTTT

j_call: TRBJ2-1
v_call: TRBV5-1
clone_size: many
d_call: .
cdr3_aa: CASSPDTSYNEQFF
cdr3_nt: TGCGCCAGCAGCCCCGACACGTCCTACAATGAGCAGTTCTTC

j_call: TRBJ2-3
v_call: TRBV10-3
clone_size: many
d_call: .
cdr3_aa: CAISLAASTDTQYF
cdr3_nt: TGTGCCATCAGTCTAGCAGCTAGCACAGATACGCAGTATTTT

j_call: TRBJ1-6
v_call: TRBV28
clone_size: .
d_call: .
cdr3_aa: CASSLFQKLSSYNSPLHF
cdr3_nt: TGTGCCAGCAGTTTATTTCAGAAACTTAGCTCCTATAATTCACCCCTCCACTTT

j_call: TRBJ2-4
v_call: TRBV5-6
clone_size: few
d_call: .
cdr3_aa: CASSQTNENIQYF
cdr3_nt: TGTGCCAGCAGCCAAACTAACGAAAACATTCAGTACTTC

j_call: TRBJ2-5
v_call: TRBV7-9
clone_size: few
d_call: TRBD2
cdr3_aa: CASSLALLAGVSETQYF
cdr3_nt: TGTGCCAGCAGCTTAGCCCTACTAGCGGGAGTAAGCGAGACCCAGTACTTC

j_call: TRBJ2-1
v_call: TRBV28
clone_size: .
d_call: .
cdr3_aa: CASSPLVAEVNEQFF
cdr3_nt: TGTGCCAGCAGTCCGCTCGTAGCTGAGGTCAATGAGCAGTTCTTC

j_call: TRBJ2-1
v_call: TRBV12-3/TRBV12-4
clone_size: once
d_call: .
cdr3_aa: CASTQSWDGGYNEQFF
cdr3_nt: TGTGCCAGCACCCAAAGTTGGGACGGGGGCTACAATGAGCAGTTCTTC

j_call: TRBJ1-1
v_call: TRBV5-6
clone_size: few
d_call: TRBD1
cdr3_aa: CASSFILSGTANTEAFF
cdr3_nt: TGTGCCAGCAGCTTTATTCTCTCGGGGACAGCGAACACTGAAGCTTTCTTT

j_call: TRBJ2-4
v_call: TRBV27
clone_size: .
d_call: .
cdr3_aa: CASSPSVGGYIQYF
cdr3_nt: TGTGCCAGCAGTCCCTCGGTCGGAGGTTACATTCAGTACTTC

j_call: TRBJ2-5
v_call: TRBV7-7
clone_size: .
d_call: .
cdr3_aa: CASSLAIEETQYF
cdr3_nt: TGTGCCAGCAGCTTAGCGATAGAGGAGACCCAGTACTTC

j_call: TRBJ1-1
v_call: TRBV6-1
clone_size: .
d_call: .
cdr3_aa: CASSERSGEAFF
cdr3_nt: TGTGCCAGCAGTGAAAGGTCAGGGGAGGCTTTCTTT

j_call: TRBJ2-2
v_call: TRBV5-4
clone_size: .
d_call: .
cdr3_aa: CASRRDTSTGELFF
cdr3_nt: TGTGCCAGCAGAAGGGACACTAGCACCGGGGAGCTGTTTTTT

j_call: TRBJ1-4
v_call: TRBV3-1
clone_size: few
d_call: TRBD1
cdr3_aa: CASSHGQGGEKLFF
cdr3_nt: TGTGCCAGCAGCCATGGACAGGGGGGTGAAAAACTGTTTTTT

j_call: TRBJ1-4
v_call: TRBV30
clone_size: few
d_call: TRBD1
cdr3_aa: CAWTRGRSTTNEKLFF
cdr3_nt: TGTGCCTGGACCAGGGGGCGGTCAACAACTAATGAAAAACTGTTTTTT

j_call: TRBJ2-3
v_call: TRBV10-3
clone_size: .
d_call: TRBD2
cdr3_aa: CAISEQLAGGPDTQYF
cdr3_nt: TGTGCCATCAGTGAGCAACTAGCGGGGGGGCCAGATACGCAGTATTTT

j_call: TRBJ2-7
v_call: TRBV2
clone_size: .
d_call: TRBD1
cdr3_aa: CASSKMRTGYEQYF
cdr3_nt: TGTGCCAGCAGTAAAATGCGGACAGGCTACGAGCAGTACTTC

j_call: TRBJ1-2
v_call: TRBV5-5
clone_size: few
d_call: TRBD1
cdr3_aa: CASSPGLQGDYGYTF
cdr3_nt: TGTGCCAGCAGCCCCGGGTTGCAGGGGGACTATGGCTACACCTTC

j_call: TRBJ1-1
v_call: TRBV20-1
clone_size: few
d_call: .
cdr3_aa: CSAKFSTAGNTEAFF
cdr3_nt: TGCAGTGCAAAGTTCTCGACAGCGGGGAACACTGAAGCTTTCTTT

j_call: TRBJ1-1
v_call: TRBV28
clone_size: few
d_call: .
cdr3_aa: CASSRGPVRTEAFF
cdr3_nt: TGTGCCAGCTCTAGAGGACCGGTCCGGACTGAAGCTTTCTTT

j_call: TRBJ1-1
v_call: TRBV29-1
clone_size: many
d_call: .
cdr3_aa: CSVGSGRTEAFF
cdr3_nt: TGCAGCGTTGGCTCCGGGCGTACTGAAGCTTTCTTT

j_call: TRBJ2-5
v_call: TRBV28
clone_size: .
d_call: .
cdr3_aa: CASSFYVQETQYF
cdr3_nt: TGTGCCAGCAGTTTTTATGTCCAAGAGACCCAGTACTTC

j_call: TRBJ2-1
v_call: TRBV28
clone_size: .
d_call: .
cdr3_aa: CASSTPTGIAYNEQFF
cdr3_nt: TGTGCCAGCAGTACTCCTACAGGGATCGCCTACAATGAGCAGTTCTTC

j_call: TRBJ2-7
v_call: TRBV29-1
clone_size: .
d_call: .
cdr3_aa: CSVDTGAYEQYF
cdr3_nt: TGCAGCGTCGATACGGGAGCCTACGAGCAGTACTTC

j_call: TRBJ1-6
v_call: TRBV6-2/TRBV6-3
clone_size: few
d_call: .
cdr3_aa: CASSSTVSPPHF
cdr3_nt: TGTGCCAGCAGTTCAACAGTATCACCTCCCCACTTT

j_call: TRBJ1-1
v_call: TRBV6-1
clone_size: few
d_call: TRBD1
cdr3_aa: CASSENRGLRNTEAFF
cdr3_nt: TGTGCCAGCAGTGAAAACAGGGGGCTGAGGAACACTGAAGCTTTCTTT

j_call: TRBJ1-1
v_call: TRBV21-1
clone_size: few
d_call: .
cdr3_aa: CASSKGKETQRGCQGPTEAFF
cdr3_nt: TGTGCCAGCAGCAAAGGAAAAGAAACCCAACGGGGGTGTCAGGGGCCCACTGAAGCTTTCTTT

j_call: TRBJ2-7
v_call: TRBV7-9
clone_size: few
d_call: TRBD2
cdr3_aa: CASSLGEGAHEQYF
cdr3_nt: TGTGCCAGCAGCTTAGGGGAGGGAGCCCACGAGCAGTACTTC

j_call: TRBJ2-3
v_call: TRBV5-1
clone_size: .
d_call: .
cdr3_aa: CASSLERGTQYF
cdr3_nt: TGCGCCAGCAGCTTGGAACGGGGTACGCAGTATTTT

j_call: TRBJ2-1
v_call: TRBV9
clone_size: .
d_call: TRBD2
cdr3_aa: CASSETSGLYNEQFF
cdr3_nt: TGTGCCAGCAGCGAGACTAGCGGTCTCTACAATGAGCAGTTCTTC

j_call: TRBJ2-5
v_call: TRBV10-3
clone_size: .
d_call: TRBD1
cdr3_aa: CAISVGGQGTETQYF
cdr3_nt: TGTGCCATCAGTGTTGGGGGACAGGGTACGGAGACCCAGTACTTC

j_call: TRBJ2-3
v_call: TRBV27
clone_size: few
d_call: TRBD2
cdr3_aa: CASSPSVGTSGGSSTDTQYF
cdr3_nt: TGTGCCAGCAGTCCGTCGGTTGGGACTAGCGGGGGGTCCAGCACAGATACGCAGTATTTT

j_call: TRBJ1-6
v_call: TRBV10-3
clone_size: .
d_call: .
cdr3_aa: CAISRQPSSYNSPLHF
cdr3_nt: TGTGCCATCAGTCGACAGCCGAGCTCCTATAATTCACCCCTCCACTTT

j_call: TRBJ1-6
v_call: TRBV20-1
clone_size: many
d_call: .
cdr3_aa: CSARGMINSPLHF
cdr3_nt: TGCAGTGCTAGAGGCATGATTAATTCACCCCTCCACTTT

j_call: TRBJ2-7
v_call: TRBV5-5
clone_size: few
d_call: TRBD2
cdr3_aa: CASSMVSGDRYEQYF
cdr3_nt: TGTGCCAGCAGTATGGTAAGCGGGGACCGATACGAGCAGTACTTC

j_call: TRBJ1-2
v_call: TRBV7-2
clone_size: few
d_call: TRBD1
cdr3_aa: CASSQQTGDGYGYTF
cdr3_nt: TGTGCCAGCAGCCAACAGACAGGGGATGGCTATGGCTACACCTTC

j_call: TRBJ1-6
v_call: TRBV5-1
clone_size: few
d_call: TRBD1
cdr3_aa: CASSFWDRESSPLHF
cdr3_nt: TGCGCCAGCAGCTTCTGGGACAGGGAAAGTTCACCCCTCCACTTT

j_call: TRBJ2-5
v_call: TRBV5-1
clone_size: .
d_call: .
cdr3_aa: CASSKTQRETQYF
cdr3_nt: TGCGCCAGCAGTAAGACACAGCGGGAGACCCAGTACTTC

j_call: TRBJ1-5
v_call: TRBV20-1
clone_size: few
d_call: .
cdr3_aa: CSAREAASNQPQHF
cdr3_nt: TGCAGTGCTAGAGAGGCGGCTAGCAATCAGCCCCAGCATTTT

j_call: TRBJ2-7
v_call: TRBV5-4
clone_size: .
d_call: .
cdr3_aa: CASSFDGFRAYEQYF
cdr3_nt: TGTGCCAGCAGCTTCGATGGGTTTAGGGCCTACGAGCAGTACTTC

j_call: TRBJ2-7
v_call: TRBV27
clone_size: .
d_call: .
cdr3_aa: CASSLTAQGGEQYF
cdr3_nt: TGTGCCAGCAGTTTAACGGCACAGGGAGGAGAGCAGTACTTC

j_call: TRBJ1-1
v_call: TRBV10-3
clone_size: few
d_call: .
cdr3_aa: CAISLRRNTEAFF
cdr3_nt: TGTGCCATCAGTCTACGGAGGAACACTGAAGCTTTCTTT

j_call: TRBJ1-6
v_call: TRBV12-3/TRBV12-4
clone_size: few
d_call: .
cdr3_aa: CASSSLGHGGPYNSPLHF
cdr3_nt: TGTGCCAGCAGTTCCTTAGGACACGGGGGACCCTATAATTCACCCCTCCACTTT